This T cell receptor (beta chain) was recovered during a study of cytomegalovirus exposure and HLA in healthy donors. Study context: From about 200 million T cells, an earlier analysis saw roughly 100 million unique TCR beta sequences. General study findings and limits: Being productive about 90% or about 30% of the time was typical of most TCR beta V segments in an earlier analysis.

Amplification used 60 Vbeta primers and 13 Jbeta primers. As processed by the authors: A follow-up analysis tallied tens of millions of unique TCR beta chains, some 9.9 million shared. Sequenced by immunoSEQ multiplex PCR; TCRdb stores in-frame clones only, minus some. V and J calls and clone size are given by that table; D and trimming were obtained from the DNA. Altogether 110,000 or so clones are present, 70% to 85% being singletons, with the ten largest covering 4% to 5%. With regard to this clone: Its specificity is unknown.

The CDR3 has 17 amino acids. With V trimmed by 4 bases and J by 3 bases, 9 bases remained unmatched. Germline V lookup: CDR1 SNHLY, CDR2 FYNNEI. This clonotype was sampled from a middle-aged woman in good health and CMV-seropositive. The chain couples TRBV2 to TRBJ2-2; TRBD2 agrees at 9 bases. The sequencing input was PBMCs. CDR3 sequence reads: CASSALRGGPHTGELFF. The CDR3 DNA reads as TGTGCCAGCAGTGCCTTGCGGGGGGGCCCTCACACCGGGGAGCTGTTTTTT.